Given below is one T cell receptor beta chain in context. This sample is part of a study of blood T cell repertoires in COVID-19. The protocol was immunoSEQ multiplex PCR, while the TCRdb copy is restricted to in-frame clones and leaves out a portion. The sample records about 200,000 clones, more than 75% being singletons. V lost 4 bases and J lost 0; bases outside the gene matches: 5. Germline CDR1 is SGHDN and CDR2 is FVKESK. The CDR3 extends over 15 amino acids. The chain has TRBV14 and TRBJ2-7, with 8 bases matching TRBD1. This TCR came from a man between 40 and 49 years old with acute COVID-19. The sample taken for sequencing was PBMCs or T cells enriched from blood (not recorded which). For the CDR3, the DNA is TGTGCCAGCAGCCGCCCCGGGACAGGCTCCTACGAGCAGTACTTC. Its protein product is CASSRPGTGSYEQYF.